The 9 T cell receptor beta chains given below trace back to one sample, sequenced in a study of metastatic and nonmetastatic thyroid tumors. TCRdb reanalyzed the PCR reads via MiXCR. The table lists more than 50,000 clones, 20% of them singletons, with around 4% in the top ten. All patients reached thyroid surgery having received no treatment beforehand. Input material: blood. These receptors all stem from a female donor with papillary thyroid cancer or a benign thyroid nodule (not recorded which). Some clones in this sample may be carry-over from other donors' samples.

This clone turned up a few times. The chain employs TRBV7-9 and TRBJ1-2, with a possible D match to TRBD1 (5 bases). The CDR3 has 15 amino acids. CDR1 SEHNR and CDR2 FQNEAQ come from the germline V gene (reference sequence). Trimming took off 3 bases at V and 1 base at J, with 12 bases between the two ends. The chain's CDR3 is CASSLTAGVNYGYTF. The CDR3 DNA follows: TGTGCCAGCAGCTTGACAGCAGGCGTTAACTATGGCTACACCTTC.

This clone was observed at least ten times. The CDR3 DNA sequence: TGTGCCAGCAGCTTAGCTGGGAGCTCCTACAATGAGCAGTTCTTC. It translates to CASSLAGSSYNEQFF. The rearrangement links TRBV7-2 to TRBJ2-1; the D gene is possibly TRBD2 (5 bases). Trimming took 0 bases from V and 0 from J, leaving 6 bases between them. This CDR3 contains 15 residues. The germline V gene has CDR1 SGHTA and CDR2 FQGNSA.

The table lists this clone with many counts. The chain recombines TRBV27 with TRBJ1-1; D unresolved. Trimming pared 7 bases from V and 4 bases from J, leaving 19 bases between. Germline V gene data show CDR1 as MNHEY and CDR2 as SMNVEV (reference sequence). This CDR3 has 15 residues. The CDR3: CASNPLTAWGTEAFF. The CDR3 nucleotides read TGTGCCAGCAACCCCCTAACTGCTTGGGGCACTGAAGCTTTCTTT.

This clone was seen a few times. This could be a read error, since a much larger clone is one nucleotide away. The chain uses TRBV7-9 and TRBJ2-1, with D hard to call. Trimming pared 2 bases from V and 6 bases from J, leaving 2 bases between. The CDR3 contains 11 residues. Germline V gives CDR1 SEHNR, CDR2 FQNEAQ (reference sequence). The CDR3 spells CASSLCNEQFF. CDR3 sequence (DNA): TGTGCCAGCAGCTTATGCAATGAGCAGTTCTTC.

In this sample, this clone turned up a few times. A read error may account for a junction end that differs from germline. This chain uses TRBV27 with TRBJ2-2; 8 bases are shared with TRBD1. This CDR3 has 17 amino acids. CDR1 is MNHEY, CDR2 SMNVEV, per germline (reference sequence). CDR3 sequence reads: CASRSTGVWGDTGELFF. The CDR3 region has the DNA TGTGCCAGCAGATCGACAGGGGTCTGGGGGGACACCGGTGAGCTGTTTTTT.

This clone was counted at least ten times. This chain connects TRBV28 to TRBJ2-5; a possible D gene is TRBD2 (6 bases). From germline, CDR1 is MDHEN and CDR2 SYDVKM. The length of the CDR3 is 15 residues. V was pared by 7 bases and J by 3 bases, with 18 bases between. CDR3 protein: CASNQAGAGKETQYF. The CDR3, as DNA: TGTGCCAGCAACCAAGCCGGGGCGGGAAAAGAGACCCAGTACTTC.

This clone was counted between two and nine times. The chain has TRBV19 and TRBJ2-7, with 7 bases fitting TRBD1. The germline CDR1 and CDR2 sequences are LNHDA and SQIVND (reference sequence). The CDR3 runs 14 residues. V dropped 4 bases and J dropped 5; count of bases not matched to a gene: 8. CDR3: CASSNTRGFHEQYF. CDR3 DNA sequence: TGTGCCAGTAGTAATACCAGGGGGTTCCACGAGCAGTACTTC.

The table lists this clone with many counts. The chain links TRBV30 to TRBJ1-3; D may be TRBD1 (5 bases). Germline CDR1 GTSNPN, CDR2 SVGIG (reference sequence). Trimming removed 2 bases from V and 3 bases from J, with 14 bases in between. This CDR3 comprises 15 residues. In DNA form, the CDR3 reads TGTGCCTGGAGTCAGGTCGGGGGGTTTGGAAACACCATATATTTT. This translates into CAWSQVGGFGNTIYF.

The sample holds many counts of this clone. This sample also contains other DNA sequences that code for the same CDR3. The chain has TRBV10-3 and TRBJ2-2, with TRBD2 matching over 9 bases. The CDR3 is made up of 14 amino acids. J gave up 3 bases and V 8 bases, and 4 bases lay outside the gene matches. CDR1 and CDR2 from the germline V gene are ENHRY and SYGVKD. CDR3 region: CAIGSGGYTGELFF. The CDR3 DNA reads TGTGCCATCGGGAGCGGGGGGTACACCGGGGAGCTGTTTTTT.